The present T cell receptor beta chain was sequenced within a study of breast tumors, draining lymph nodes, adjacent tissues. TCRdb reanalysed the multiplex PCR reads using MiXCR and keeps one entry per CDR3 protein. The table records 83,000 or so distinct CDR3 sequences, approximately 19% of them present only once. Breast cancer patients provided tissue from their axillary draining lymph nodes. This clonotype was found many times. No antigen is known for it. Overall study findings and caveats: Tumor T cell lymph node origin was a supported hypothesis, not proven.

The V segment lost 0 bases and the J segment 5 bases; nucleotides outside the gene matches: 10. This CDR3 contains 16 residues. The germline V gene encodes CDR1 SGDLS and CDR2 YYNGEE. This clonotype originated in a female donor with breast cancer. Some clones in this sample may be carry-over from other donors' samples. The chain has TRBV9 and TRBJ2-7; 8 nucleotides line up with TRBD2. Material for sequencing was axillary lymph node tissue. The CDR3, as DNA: TGTGCCAGCAGCGTAGGGGGGAATAGCGGGATCCACGAGCAGTACTTC. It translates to CASSVGGNSGIHEQYF.